This paragraph reports one T cell receptor beta chain. This sample stems from a study of blood T cell repertoires in COVID-19. Only in-frame clones appear in the TCRdb table, and some are missing; sequencing was by immunoSEQ multiplex PCR. Here the sample spans more than 250,000 clones, approximately 90% being singletons. Germline-derived CDR1 and CDR2 are MNHNS and SASEGT. V lost 2 bases and J 6 bases, leaving 21 bases between the germline ends. This CDR3 contains 17 residues. Sequencing used peripheral blood. The chain recombines TRBV6-1 with TRBJ2-3, with TRBD1 as a possible D gene (5 bases). The receptor comes from a woman between 45 and 60 years old with COVID-19, enrolled during active disease. The DNA of the CDR3 is TGTGCCAGCAGTGAAAAGGGCAGGTGGGGCCCGTGGGATACGCAGTATTTT. Translating gives CASSEKGRWGPWDTQYF.